The present TCR beta chain was sequenced within a study of blood T cell repertoires in COVID-19. Study in general: In each case, the material was cDNA or gDNA derived from T cells, B-cell-depleted T cells, or PBMCs.

Sequenced by immunoSEQ multiplex PCR; TCRdb stores in-frame clones only, minus some. Of about 180,000 clones in the sample, approximately 85% are singletons; the top ten hold more than 7.5%. This clone occurred a few times. The CDR3 length is 14 residues. The genes are TRBV21-1 and TRBJ2-3; TRBD1, the D gene given by the table, was not confirmed from the DNA. TRBV21-1 is reported as a pseudogene. The receptor was derived from a woman aged 25 to 39 who had recovered from COVID-19. The sequenced sample was PBMCs or T cells enriched from blood (not recorded which). The CDR3 DNA reads as TGTGCCAGCAGCAAAGGGACAGGCACAGATACGCAGTATTTT. Translated, it gives CASSKGTGTDTQYF.